Each of the 23 T cell receptor beta chains below was sequenced from the same sample in a study of control samples from healthy donors and cancer patients. TCRdb's table, derived via immunoSEQ multiplex PCR, lists solely in-frame clones and lacks some. The data show 65,000 to 85,000 clones, 75% to 90% seen once. The sequencing sample was made of PBMCs. The receptors come from a woman between 50 and 59 years old with colorectal cancer.

The rearrangement uses TRBV7-2 and TRBJ2-1, with D perhaps given as TRBD1 or TRBD2 (6 bases each). V lost 1 base to trimming and J lost 9 bases, with 19 bases between them. Germline CDR1 reads SGHTA; CDR2 reads FQGNSA. The length of the CDR3 is 16 residues. The CDR3 spells CASSLVGGSDNSEQFF. DNA for the CDR3: TGTGCCAGCAGCTTAGTAGGGGGGTCGGACAATTCTGAGCAGTTCTTC.

This clone was observed a handful of times. V is TRBV28 and J is TRBJ2-7, with D perhaps being TRBD1 or TRBD2 (6 bases each). Germline assignment: CDR1 MDHEN and CDR2 SYDVKM. Trimming removed 6 bases from V and 2 bases from J, with 17 bases in between. The CDR3 extends over 15 amino acids. In DNA form, the CDR3 reads TGTGCCAGCAGCACAGGGAGGTCCGTTACCTACGAGCAGTACGTC. It is translated as CASSTGRSVTYEQYV.

The chain couples TRBV19 to TRBJ1-1, with D possibly matching TRBD1 (5 bases). With 4 bases removed from V and 6 bases from J, the gap between germline ends came to 12 bases. Germline V lookup: CDR1 LNHDA, CDR2 SQIVND (reference sequence). The CDR3 contains 13 residues. The CDR3 DNA reads TGTGCCAGTAGTAGCCGGGGCGCGTCTGAAGCTTTCTTT. Translating gives CASSSRGASEAFF.

The J gene is TRBJ1-1, the V gene TRBV29-1; D is undetermined. Germline V gives CDR1 SQVTM, CDR2 ANQGSEA. Trimming removed 0 bases at V and 11 bases at J, with 13 bases between. The CDR3 totals 12 residues. The CDR3 DNA reads as TGCAGCGTTGAAGATAGTGGGTTTAATGCTTTCTTT. Translated: CSVEDSGFNAFF.

The chain is built from TRBV6-1 and TRBJ1-2, with TRBD1 matching 9 bases. V lost 2 bases, J lost 5 bases, and 6 bases stayed unmatched. Germline CDR1 reads MNHNS; CDR2 reads SASEGT. The CDR3 spans 15 residues. The CDR3 bases are TGTGCCAGCAGTGAAACCGGGACAGGGAGGTATGGCTACACCTTC. This translates into CASSETGTGRYGYTF.

This chain uses TRBV2 with TRBJ2-2; 7 positions agree with TRBD1. V trimming: 7 bases; J trimming: 3 bases; junction bases outside the gene matches: 5. Per germline, CDR1 SNHLY and CDR2 FYNNEI. The CDR3 length is 14 residues. CDR3 protein: CASKRGLDTGELFF. The CDR3 DNA reads TGTGCCAGCAAAAGGGGGCTGGACACCGGGGAGCTGTTTTTT.

This clone came up a few times. The J gene is TRBJ2-3, the V gene TRBV5-1; D is uncertain. Between the trimmed V and J ends, which lost 4 bases and 3 bases, there was a span of 12 bases. The germline V gene encodes CDR1 SGHRS and CDR2 YFSETQ. This CDR3 comprises 14 residues. The CDR3 DNA follows: TGCGCCAGCAGCACCGGTGGGGTTACAGATACGCAGTATTTT. This translates into CASSTGGVTDTQYF.

This chain uses TRBV2 with TRBJ2-3, with 9 bases fitting TRBD2. Germline V gene sequence: CDR1 SNHLY, CDR2 FYNNEI. Trimming at V came to 7 bases and at J to 5 bases, leaving 4 bases not matched to a gene. This CDR3 has 13 residues. For the CDR3, the DNA is TGTGCCAGCAAGGGCGGGGGGGTAGATACGCAGTATTTT. Protein sequence: CASKGGGVDTQYF.

This clone has only a few counts. The genes are TRBV7-8 and TRBJ2-2, with a tentative D call TRBD2 (5 bases). Germline assignment: CDR1 SGHVS and CDR2 FQNEAQ. The CDR3 runs 15 residues. V lost 7 bases and J lost 3, with 15 bases in between. CDR3: CASTPAEGYTGELFF. CDR3 nucleotides: TGTGCCAGCACCCCGGCTGAGGGTTACACCGGGGAGCTGTTTTTT.

This clone appeared a few times. This sequence joins TRBV2 and TRBJ1-4; TRBD1 might be the D (5 bases). CDR1 SNHLY and CDR2 FYNNEI come from the germline V gene. CDR3 length: 15 residues. Trimming removed 4 bases from V and 4 bases from J, with 13 bases in between. The CDR3 sequence is CASSADSRSNEKLFF. The CDR3 region has the DNA TGTGCCAGCAGTGCCGACAGCCGCAGTAATGAAAAACTGTTTTTT.

V usage is TRBV6-1 and J usage is TRBJ1-5; D is ambiguous. The germline V gene has CDR1 MNHNS and CDR2 SASEGT. V gave up 1 base and J gave up 6 bases, with 7 bases separating them. CDR3 length equals 13 residues. The CDR3 sequence: CASSEDEGQPQHF. The CDR3 nucleotides read TGTGCCAGCAGTGAAGACGAGGGTCAGCCCCAGCATTTT.

In its sample, this clone was seen once. V and J are TRBV7-9 and TRBJ2-5; TRBD2 is a possible D gene (5 bases). This CDR3 is 13 amino acids long. Trimming removed 5 bases from V and 0 bases from J, with 7 bases in between. Germline V CDR1 and CDR2: SEHNR, FQNEAQ (reference sequence). The CDR3 sequence is CASSRGYQETQYF. The CDR3 DNA is TGTGCCAGCAGCCGAGGGTACCAAGAGACCCAGTACTTC.

The chain couples TRBV6-6 to TRBJ1-4; 9 bases map to TRBD1. The V gene end was trimmed by 2 bases and the J gene end by 7 bases; junction bases not matched to a gene: 5. The CDR3 length is 15 residues. CDR1 and CDR2 from the germline V gene are MNHNY and SVGAGI (reference sequence). Written as DNA, the CDR3 is TGTGCCAGCAGTTACACCGGGACAGGGTTTGAAAAACTGTTTTTT. Its protein is CASSYTGTGFEKLFF.

This clone came up a few times. The CDR3: CASSKDRLGTQYF. CDR3 coding DNA: TGTGCCAGCAGCAAAGACCGCCTAGGGACCCAGTACTTC. The V call is TRBV5-6, the J call TRBJ2-5, with D hard to call. This CDR3 is built from 13 residues. Trimming took 4 bases from V and 7 from J, leaving 14 bases between them. Germline lookup yields CDR1 SGHDT and CDR2 YYEEEE.

The rearrangement joins TRBV18 to TRBJ1-3; D remains unclear. The germline V gene has CDR1 KGHSH and CDR2 LQKENI. The CDR3 is 17 amino acids. With 3 bases removed from V and 0 bases from J, the gap between germline ends came to 15 bases. CDR3 sequence (DNA): TGTGCCAGCTCACCCGCGGGGTCCTCGGGCTCTGGAAACACCATATATTTT. As protein: CASSPAGSSGSGNTIYF.

The rearrangement uses TRBV28 and TRBJ2-7; 10 bases are shared with TRBD2. Germline CDR1 MDHEN, CDR2 SYDVKM. The J segment lost 1 base and the V segment lost 2 bases, leaving 5 bases of the junction unmatched. There are 16 residues in the CDR3. This CDR3 reads CASSLGPSGGSYEQYV. For the CDR3, the DNA is TGTGCCAGCAGTTTAGGGCCTAGCGGGGGTTCCTACGAGCAGTACGTC.

The chain has TRBV6-1 and TRBJ2-7; 9 bases match TRBD1. Germline V gives CDR1 MNHNS, CDR2 SASEGT. Unmatched junction bases numbered 10, after V lost 4 bases and J lost 0 bases. The CDR3 consists of 17 residues. The CDR3 region has the DNA TGTGCCAGCAGTGCATACCGGGACAGGGTGTCCTCCTACGAGCAGTACGTC. Translation: CASSAYRDRVSSYEQYV.

The rearrangement uses TRBV2 and TRBJ1-5; TRBD1 matches at 7 bases. V lost 7 bases to trimming and J lost 7 bases; unmatched junction nucleotides: 10. The CDR3 is 14 amino acids. Germline V lookup: CDR1 SNHLY, CDR2 FYNNEI. This chain's CDR3 is CASTSGQSNQPQHF. In nucleotides, the CDR3 is TGTGCCAGCACTTCGGGACAGTCGAACCAGCCCCAGCATTTT.

This chain links TRBV5-1 with TRBJ2-3, with a possible D match to TRBD1 (5 bases). The V end was cut by 4 bases, the J end by 2 bases, with 17 bases between. The CDR3 spans 16 residues. The germline gives CDR1 SGHRS, CDR2 YFSETQ. CDR3 nucleotide sequence: TGCGCCAGCAGCCTACCCGTTCAGGGTTCCACAGATACGCAGTATTTT. It encodes CASSLPVQGSTDTQYF.

The chain links TRBV18 to TRBJ2-1; 11 bases agree with TRBD2. CDR1 and CDR2 from the germline V gene are KGHSH and LQKENI. The CDR3 contains 15 residues. V lost 6 bases, J lost 10 bases, and 11 bases stayed unmatched. CDR3 nucleotides: TGTGCCAGCTCGCCGGGACTAGCGGCAGGGAACGAGCAGTTCTTC. This encodes CASSPGLAAGNEQFF.

The chain employs TRBV7-8 and TRBJ2-7; 8 bases line up with TRBD2. The V gene's germline CDR1 is SGHVS and CDR2 FQNEAQ. Trimming at V came to 4 bases and at J to 2 bases, leaving 7 bases not matched to a gene. This CDR3 comprises 15 residues. The CDR3 DNA reads TGTGCCAGCAGCTCCTACCAGCGGGGGCCCTACGAGCAGTACGTC. Translation gives CASSSYQRGPYEQYV.

The chain couples TRBV9 to TRBJ2-2, with TRBD1 as a possible D gene (6 bases). This CDR3 has 14 amino acids. The V gene lost 4 bases and the J gene lost 5 bases, with 12 bases spanning the gap. Germline CDR1 reads SGDLS; CDR2 reads YYNGEE. The CDR3 sequence: CASSITGLTGELFF. In DNA, the CDR3 is TGTGCCAGCAGCATAACAGGGTTAACCGGGGAGCTGTTTTTT.

The V gene is TRBV2, the J gene TRBJ2-7, with D possibly called TRBD1 or TRBD2 (5 bases each). Trimming cost V 4 bases and J 4 bases, with 11 bases left between them. In germline, CDR1 is SNHLY, CDR2 FYNNEI. CDR3 length equals 13 residues. The CDR3 DNA reads as TGTGCCAGCAGTGTGGGGGTTTCTTACGAGCAGTACGTC. Its protein is CASSVGVSYEQYV.